The 17 T cell receptor beta chains below all came from one sample that was sequenced in a study of shared clonotypes between healthy human individuals. TCRdb's copy holds only in-frame clones and misses some; the assay was immunoSEQ multiplex PCR. The repertoire includes roughly 510,000 clones, almost 80% of them detected once, and under 15% sits in the top ten. The sample taken for sequencing was PBMCs. All receptors derive from a woman aged 40 to 50 in good health. Some clones in this sample may be carry-over from other donors' samples.

Regarding this clone: The sample contains more than one DNA sequence encoding this CDR3. This chain joins TRBV27 and TRBJ2-1; 15 bases map to TRBD2. The CDR3 loop spans 15 amino acids. The germline V gene has CDR1 MNHEY and CDR2 SMNVEV (reference sequence). V lost 5 bases to trimming and J lost 7 bases; unmatched junction nucleotides: 3. The CDR3 DNA follows: TGTGCCAGCAGTCTAGGGACTAGCGGGAGGAATGAGCAGTTCTTC. This codes for CASSLGTSGRNEQFF.

The CDR3, as DNA: TGTGCCAGCAGTTTATGGACTAGCGGGAGGGGCTCCTACAATGAGCAGTTCTTC. Its protein product is CASSLWTSGRGSYNEQFF. V and J are TRBV27 and TRBJ2-1; 15 bases align to TRBD2. CDR3 length: 18 amino acids. Germline values: CDR1 MNHEY, CDR2 SMNVEV (reference sequence). With 1 base clipped from V and 0 bases from J, the junction kept 1 base outside the gene matches.

The rearrangement uses TRBV18 and TRBJ1-1; D gene unclear. CDR3 length equals 14 residues. CDR1 is KGHSH and CDR2 is LQKENI in the germline V gene. V lost 3 bases, J lost 4 bases, and 12 bases lay in between. The CDR3 sequence: CASSPDGVGTEAFF. CDR3 DNA sequence: TGTGCCAGCTCACCGGACGGGGTGGGCACTGAAGCTTTCTTT.

The genes are TRBV5-5 and TRBJ1-2, with 8 bases identical to TRBD1. The CDR3 has 16 amino acids. CDR1 SGHKS and CDR2 YYEKEE come from the germline V gene (reference sequence). V was clipped by 0 bases and J by 4 bases; unmatched bases: 8. The CDR3 coding sequence is TGTGCCAGCAGCTTGGGGACAGGGCGACAAGGCTATGGCTACACCTTC. Its translation is CASSLGTGRQGYGYTF.

The genes are TRBV5-4 and TRBJ2-4, with 10 bases aligning to TRBD2. V trimming: 7 bases; J trimming: 7 bases; junction bases outside the gene matches: 11. Germline V gene data show CDR1 as SGHNT and CDR2 as YYREEE (reference sequence). This CDR3 is 15 amino acids long. For the CDR3, the DNA is TGTGCCAGCTCGTCTAGCGGGAGCGGGAGGAACATTCAGTACTTC. As protein: CASSSSGSGRNIQYF.

A single count supports this clone. The chain is built from TRBV27 and TRBJ1-6; 9 bases are a match to TRBD1. The V segment lost 7 bases and the J segment 10 bases; nucleotides outside the gene matches: 8. This CDR3 region has 14 residues. The germline gives CDR1 MNHEY, CDR2 SMNVEV (reference sequence). In nucleotides, the CDR3 is TGTGCCAGCAATAGGGGACAGGGTGGCTCACCCCTCCACTTT. It is translated as CASNRGQGGSPLHF.

The genes are TRBV29-1 and TRBJ2-5; 8 bases line up with TRBD2. CDR1 and CDR2 (germline): SQVTM, ANQGSEA. V was pared by 2 bases and J by 2 bases, with 1 base of the junction left unmatched. CDR3 length: 13 residues. This CDR3 is CSVESGGQETQYF. CDR3 DNA sequence: TGCAGCGTTGAATCGGGAGGGCAAGAGACCCAGTACTTC.

In regard to this clone: Other DNA sequences from this sample encode an identical CDR3 as well. The chain employs TRBV7-9 and TRBJ2-5; D possibly uses TRBD1 or TRBD2 (6 bases each). Germline V gives CDR1 SEHNR, CDR2 FQNEAQ (reference sequence). The CDR3 length is 14 residues. V lost 3 bases and J 5 bases, leaving 13 bases between the germline ends. In DNA, the CDR3 is TGTGCCAGCAGCTTGGCAGGGGCGGGGGAGACCCAGTACTTC. This sequence encodes CASSLAGAGETQYF.

In the case of this clone: The sample holds other DNA sequences that translate to the same CDR3. The chain's CDR3 is CASSIQGTDTQYF. The CDR3, as DNA: TGTGCCAGTAGTATTCAGGGAACAGATACGCAGTATTTT. The chain carries TRBV19 and TRBJ2-3, with D perhaps TRBD1 (5 bases). Per germline, CDR1 LNHDA and CDR2 SQIVND (reference sequence). V was cut by 3 bases and J by 3 bases, with 7 bases left in between. CDR3 length equals 13 residues.

The chain combines TRBV28 with TRBJ2-3, with TRBD1 as a possible D gene (6 bases). The CDR3 consists of 16 residues. Trimming removed 11 bases from V and 2 bases from J, with 23 bases in between. In germline, CDR1 is MDHEN, CDR2 SYDVKM. The CDR3 bases are TGTGCCGCCCCATTCAGGGGTGCAAGAAACACAGATACGCAGTATTTT. Protein sequence: CAAPFRGARNTDTQYF.

The chain has TRBV20-1 and TRBJ2-3; D gene ambiguous. The germline V gene encodes CDR1 DFQATT and CDR2 SNEGSKA (reference sequence). The germline V and J ends were trimmed by 8 bases and 3 bases, with 6 bases remaining between them. This CDR3 has 10 residues. For the CDR3, the DNA is TGCAGTACAACGACAGATACGCAGTATTTT. Translating gives CSTTTDTQYF.

V gene TRBV6-1 combines with J gene TRBJ1-5; 9 nucleotides align to TRBD1. V was clipped by 6 bases and J by 6 bases; unmatched bases: 6. This CDR3 has 14 amino acids. Germline assignment: CDR1 MNHNS and CDR2 SASEGT. The CDR3 DNA is TGTGCCAGCAGCAATACAGGGGGCAGTCAGCCCCAGCATTTT. Its translation: CASSNTGGSQPQHF.

The chain has TRBV2 and TRBJ2-5, with unresolved D. The V end was cut by 5 bases, the J end by 4 bases, with 14 bases between. CDR1 is SNHLY, CDR2 FYNNEI, per germline. This CDR3 comprises 14 residues. CDR3 nucleotide sequence: TGTGCCAGCAGTCCTGGTGTGGGTGGAGAGACCCAGTACTTC. Amino acids: CASSPGVGGETQYF.

The chain links TRBV4-1 to TRBJ2-1; 10 bases are a match to TRBD2. V trimming: 1 base; J trimming: 3 bases; junction bases outside the gene matches: 3. Looked up from germline, CDR1 is MGHRA and CDR2 is YSYEKL. The CDR3 is 16 amino acids. Written as DNA, the CDR3 is TGCGCCAGCAGCCAAGGGGGACTAGCGTTCTACAATGAGCAGTTCTTC. Its translation: CASSQGGLAFYNEQFF.

The chain has TRBV30 and TRBJ2-2, with D tentatively TRBD1 (7 bases). V lost 0 bases and J lost 9, with 11 bases in between. The V gene's germline CDR1 is GTSNPN and CDR2 SVGIG (reference sequence). The CDR3 spans 13 residues. CDR3 bases: TGTGCCTGGAGTGTGCAGGGGGGCCGGGAGCTGTTTTTT. Residues: CAWSVQGGRELFF.

The V call is TRBV14, the J call TRBJ2-4; 10 bases align to TRBD1. V lost 4 bases to trimming and J lost 2 bases; unmatched junction nucleotides: 2. The CDR3 spans 15 residues. From germline, CDR1 is SGHDN and CDR2 FVKESK. CDR3: CASSRDRGPKNIQYF. The CDR3 nucleotides read TGTGCCAGCAGCCGGGACAGGGGCCCCAAAAACATTCAGTACTTC.

The V and J genes are TRBV28 and TRBJ2-7, with D perhaps matching TRBD2 (6 bases). With 8 bases removed from V and 2 bases from J, the gap between germline ends came to 13 bases. The CDR3 runs 13 residues. Germline loops: CDR1 MDHEN, CDR2 SYDVKM. CDR3 sequence: CASGSGSTYEQYF. The CDR3 DNA follows: TGTGCCAGCGGTAGCGGTTCAACCTACGAGCAGTACTTC.